This T cell receptor beta chain was observed in a study of blood T cell repertoires in COVID-19. Sequencing was performed with immunoSEQ multiplex PCR; in TCRdb, only in-frame clones are kept and a portion is missing. The sample lists around 160,000 clones; approximately 82% were seen once. J was trimmed by 4 bases and V by 7 bases; bases with no gene match: 7. The CDR3 length is 13 residues. CDR1 and CDR2 from the germline V gene are SQVTM and ANQGSEA. The receptor was derived from a human donor with acute or convalescent COVID-19. The donor label of this sample is uncertain. The sequenced sample was peripheral blood. The V gene is TRBV29-1, the J gene TRBJ1-5, with TRBD1 matching over 7 bases. Written as DNA, the CDR3 is TGCAGCGCCCGGACAGGCCTTAATCAGCCCCAGCATTTT. As protein: CSARTGLNQPQHF.